The 23 T cell receptor beta chains reported below all come from one sample, sequenced in a study of T-cell reconstitution after alpha-beta-depleted transplantation in children (dated by TCRdb to between 2015 and 2016). The intended sense of this specimen's treatment or condition label: allogeneic hematopoietic cell transplantation with graft depleted of TCRalphabeta T cells and CD19 B cells. The library was made by PCR. Sequencing relied on an Illumina HiSeq 2500. TCR libraries were prepared with molecular barcoding, using unique molecular identifiers to normalize TCRbeta repertoire quantification. The public reads were reanalyzed by TCRdb: fastp trimming at Q25, MiXCR alignment, in-frame beta chains only. Rows are unified per CDR3 protein, each entry keeping the most common DNA and genes. The sample table shows about 980,000 distinct CDR3 sequences, and about 29% are seen once. The ten largest clones capture more than 25% of the sample.

This specimen consisted of PBMCs, mostly from graft donor cells, obtained 360 days after TCRalphabeta/CD19-depleted stem cell transplant. The receptors were gathered from a boy less than two years old who had a stem cell transplant for SCID, so the T cells may come from the graft donor.

This clonotype came up a few times. This sequence joins TRBV6-1 and TRBJ2-1; weak D call: TRBD1 (5 bases). The CDR3 contains 13 residues. Trimming left V 4 bases short and J 5 bases short, with 9 bases between. Per germline, CDR1 MNHNS and CDR2 SASEGT. DNA for the CDR3: TGTGCCAGCAGTGGTGGGGCGAACAATGAGCAGTTCTTC. Translation gives CASSGGANNEQFF.

A few counts support this clonotype. The chain carries TRBV11-2 and TRBJ2-2; 10 bases match TRBD1. CDR1 is SGHAT, CDR2 FQNNGV, per germline. The length of the CDR3 is 19 residues. Trimming at V came to 3 bases and at J to 3 bases, leaving 13 bases not matched to a gene. CDR3 protein: CASSFVLGTGDRYTGELFF. CDR3 sequence (DNA): TGTGCCAGCAGCTTCGTTCTTGGGACAGGGGATCGCTACACCGGGGAGCTGTTTTTT.

The rearrangement joins TRBV27 to TRBJ1-1, with D hard to call. The CDR3 has 15 residues. The V gene's germline CDR1 is MNHEY and CDR2 SMNVEV (reference sequence). V lost 2 bases, J lost 3 bases, and 13 bases lay in between. The chain's CDR3 is CASSLTGSQHTEAFF. CDR3 sequence (DNA): TGTGCCAGCAGTTTAACCGGGTCGCAGCACACTGAAGCTTTCTTT.

The V and J genes are TRBV7-2 and TRBJ2-3; 8 bases align to TRBD2. Germline CDR1 is SGHTA and CDR2 is FQGNSA. The CDR3 length is 14 residues. V dropped 7 bases and J dropped 5; count of bases not matched to a gene: 8. The CDR3 sequence is CASTTAGEQDTQYF. CDR3 nucleotides: TGTGCCAGCACCACAGCGGGGGAGCAAGATACGCAGTATTTT.

This clonotype has more than one count but fewer than ten. The chain has TRBV20-1 and TRBJ2-7; no clear D. The V gene's germline CDR1 is DFQATT and CDR2 SNEGSKA (reference sequence). This CDR3 comprises 12 residues. V shed 4 bases and J shed 2 bases, with 9 bases lying between them. In DNA, the CDR3 is TGCAGTGCTACCCCGATCCCCTACGAGCAGTACTTC. Translating gives CSATPIPYEQYF.

This chain uses TRBV24-1 with TRBJ2-6; D is undetermined. The germline CDR1 and CDR2 sequences are KGHDR and SFDVKD. This CDR3 contains 16 residues. V gave up 4 bases and J gave up 0 bases, with 9 bases separating them. The CDR3 coding sequence is TGTGCCACCAGTGACCCCAGGCCCTCTGGGGCCAACGTCCTGACTTTC. This encodes CATSDPRPSGANVLTF.

The chain joins TRBV25-1 to TRBJ1-5; D gene ambiguous. The germline V and J ends were trimmed by 5 bases and 0 bases, with 8 bases remaining between them. There are 14 residues in the CDR3. Germline V lookup: CDR1 MGHDK, CDR2 SYGVNS. The CDR3 DNA sequence: TGTGCCAGCAGTTGGGTCAATAGCAATCAGCCCCAGCATTTT. Protein sequence: CASSWVNSNQPQHF. Using reference TRBV25-1 and TRBJ1-5 for the parts outside the CDR3, the full variable domain is EADIYQTPRYLVIGTGKKITLECSQTMGHDKMYWYQQDPGMELHLIHYSYGVNSTEKGDLSSESTVSRIRTEHFPLTLESARPSHTSQYLCASSWVNSNQPQHFGDGTRLSIL.

The genes are TRBV20-1 and TRBJ2-4; no firm D call. The V and J ends lost 1 base and 5 bases respectively, with 9 bases between them. Germline V gives CDR1 DFQATT, CDR2 SNEGSKA (reference sequence). This CDR3 region has 13 residues. CDR3 nucleotides: TGCAGTGCTAGAGGCAGCCACGAAAACATTCAGTACTTC. Translated, it gives CSARGSHENIQYF.

The chain carries TRBV4-2 and TRBJ2-2; 7 bases fit TRBD1. Germline assignment: CDR1 LGHNA and CDR2 YNFKEQ. The CDR3 extends over 16 amino acids. V lost 4 bases to trimming and J lost 3 bases; unmatched junction nucleotides: 8. CDR3 residues: CASSPSETGDTGELFF. DNA of the CDR3: TGTGCCAGCAGCCCATCAGAAACAGGGGACACCGGGGAGCTGTTTTTT.

This clonotype was detected a few times. The CDR3, as DNA: TGCGCCAGCAGCTCGGACAGACTAGGCTACACCTTC. It translates to CASSSDRLGYTF. V and J are TRBV5-1 and TRBJ1-2; D possibly corresponds to TRBD1 (6 bases). The V end lost 3 bases, the J end lost 8 bases, and 11 bases lay between the germline ends. Germline V gene lookup returns CDR1 SGHRS and CDR2 YFSETQ. This CDR3 is 12 amino acids long. Variable domain in full (rest from reference TRBV5-1 and TRBJ1-2): KAGVTQTPRYLIKTRGQQVTLSCSPISGHRSVSWYQQTPGQGLQFLFEYFSETQRNKGNFPGRFSGRQFSNSRSEMNVSTLELGDSALYLCASSSDRLGYTFGSGTRLTVV.

The V call is TRBV6-2 or TRBV6-3, the J call TRBJ1-1; no clear D gene. Per the germline V gene, CDR1 is MNHEY and CDR2 is SVGEGT. This CDR3 spans 17 amino acids. V was cut by 0 bases and J by 4 bases, with 18 bases left in between. This CDR3 reads CASSYSRIGPGGTEAFF. The CDR3 DNA reads as TGTGCCAGCAGTTACTCGAGGATCGGACCTGGAGGCACTGAAGCTTTCTTT.

The chain is built from TRBV4-3 and TRBJ1-3, with TRBD1 matching over 9 bases. The germline gives CDR1 LGHNA, CDR2 YSLEER. J lost 8 bases, V lost 1 base, and 3 bases had no gene match. CDR3 length: 14 amino acids. The CDR3 coding sequence is TGCGCCAGCAGCCAAGTGACAGGGGGAGACACCATATATTTT. Translation: CASSQVTGGDTIYF.

This clonotype has ten or more counts. The chain has TRBV12-3 or TRBV12-4 and TRBJ2-7; TRBD1 aligns across 8 bases. This CDR3 spans 14 amino acids. Unmatched junction bases numbered 4, after V lost 4 bases and J lost 2 bases. DNA for the CDR3: TGTGCCAGCAGTTATGCCAGGGGGCCCTACGAGCAGTACTTC. As protein: CASSYARGPYEQYF.

V gene TRBV7-3 combines with J gene TRBJ2-3; either TRBD1 or TRBD2 may supply D (5 bases each). There are 15 residues in the CDR3. Germline lookup yields CDR1 SGHTA and CDR2 FQGTGA. Trimming removed 2 bases at V and 6 bases at J, with 15 bases between. The CDR3 DNA sequence: TGTGCCAGCAGCTTATTTGGGACCCAGTCGGATACGCAGTATTTT. Its protein is CASSLFGTQSDTQYF.

With regard to this clonotype: The junction shows a germline mismatch at one end, possibly a read error. The chain couples TRBV9 to TRBJ2-1; TRBD2 matches 7 bases. Germline V lookup: CDR1 SGDLS, CDR2 YYNGEE. This CDR3 is built from 13 residues. The CDR3 sequence: CASSVEASGGGVF. The CDR3 region has the DNA TGTGCCAGCAGCGTAGAGGCTAGCGGTGGCGGGGTCTTC.

This clonotype was seen more than once but under ten times. The chain joins TRBV20-1 to TRBJ2-3; 7 bases align to TRBD2. Unmatched junction bases numbered 16, after V lost 0 bases and J lost 1 base. Germline CDR1 reads DFQATT; CDR2 reads SNEGSKA (reference sequence). The CDR3 consists of 19 residues. The CDR3 is CSARDALPVSGDRTDTQYF. CDR3 bases: TGCAGTGCTAGAGACGCCCTACCCGTGAGCGGGGACCGCACAGATACGCAGTATTTT.

This chain connects TRBV7-9 to TRBJ1-5; maybe TRBD1 (6 bases). Trimming stripped 6 bases from V and 8 bases from J, with 17 bases between. Germline V gene data show CDR1 as SEHNR and CDR2 as FQNEAQ (reference sequence). The CDR3 has 14 residues. CDR3 residues: CASSFPGQEKPQHF. The CDR3 nucleotides read TGTGCCAGCAGTTTTCCGGGACAAGAGAAGCCCCAGCATTTT.

The chain recombines TRBV20-1 with TRBJ2-3; tentatively, D is TRBD2 (6 bases). V was shortened by 6 bases and J by 2 bases, with 12 bases between the two germline ends. Germline V CDR1 and CDR2: DFQATT, SNEGSKA (reference sequence). This CDR3 region has 13 residues. The CDR3 DNA sequence: TGCAGTGCCGGGGGACGTTACACAGATACGCAGTATTTT. As protein: CSAGGRYTDTQYF.

CDR3 loop: CSAIEPGRDIQYF. In nucleotides, the CDR3 is TGCAGTGCCATAGAACCGGGTAGGGACATTCAGTACTTC. The chain is built from TRBV20-1 and TRBJ2-4; the D is unclear. The V end lost 6 bases, the J end lost 8 bases, and 17 bases lay between the germline ends. This CDR3 spans 13 amino acids. Germline values: CDR1 DFQATT, CDR2 SNEGSKA (reference sequence).

This chain links TRBV5-1 with TRBJ2-3, with D possibly being TRBD2 (5 bases). Germline values: CDR1 SGHRS, CDR2 YFSETQ. There are 12 residues in the CDR3. V dropped 4 bases and J dropped 4 bases, with 7 bases sitting between them. The CDR3 DNA follows: TGCGCCAGCAGCCCGGAGGCAGATACGCAGTATTTT. Translated, it gives CASSPEADTQYF.

This clonotype occurred a few times. The chain recombines TRBV5-1 with TRBJ1-6, with TRBD1 identical over 8 bases. This CDR3 has 15 amino acids. CDR1 SGHRS and CDR2 YFSETQ come from the germline V gene. V gave up 3 bases and J gave up 9 bases; unmatched junction bases: 8. DNA for the CDR3: TGCGCCAGCAGCTCGTGGACAGGGTCGTTTTCACCCCTCCACTTT. It encodes CASSSWTGSFSPLHF.

The chain employs TRBV20-1 and TRBJ2-6, with D possibly being TRBD1 (5 bases). This CDR3 has 12 residues. With 7 bases removed from V and 6 bases from J, the gap between germline ends came to 10 bases. Per germline, CDR1 DFQATT and CDR2 SNEGSKA (reference sequence). Here the CDR3 DNA reads TGCAGTGGACAAGGGGCGGCCAACGTCCTGACTTTC. Translating it yields CSGQGAANVLTF.

In this sample, this clonotype turned up a few times. This chain uses TRBV12-3 or TRBV12-4 with TRBJ2-4; D is possibly TRBD2 (5 bases). V lost 7 bases, J lost 7 bases, and 14 bases lay in between. CDR3 length equals 13 residues. The DNA of the CDR3 is TGTGCCAGCACCCGACGGGAAAGGAACATTCAGTACTTC. Its protein product is CASTRRERNIQYF.